The entry below gives a single T cell receptor beta chain sequence along with its context. Profiled with immunoSEQ multiplex PCR; TCRdb holds only in-frame clones, not every one. The data contain roughly 62,000 clones, roughly 76% of them singletons. The length of the CDR3 is 13 residues. Trimming took 3 bases from V and 8 from J, leaving 8 bases between them. Germline V gene sequence: CDR1 LNHDA, CDR2 SQIVND (reference sequence). The sample belongs to a study of radiotherapy plus CTLA-4 blockade in lung cancer. The TCR originated in a human donor with non-small cell lung cancer who had a complete response to radiotherapy plus ipilimumab. Sequences were derived from peripheral blood, sampled from a patient treated with radiotherapy plus ipilimumab. This rearrangement joins TRBV19 to TRBJ1-6; maybe TRBD1 (6 bases). In DNA form, the CDR3 reads TGTGCCAGTAGTATCAACAGGGATTCACCCCTCCACTTT. Encoded protein: CASSINRDSPLHF.